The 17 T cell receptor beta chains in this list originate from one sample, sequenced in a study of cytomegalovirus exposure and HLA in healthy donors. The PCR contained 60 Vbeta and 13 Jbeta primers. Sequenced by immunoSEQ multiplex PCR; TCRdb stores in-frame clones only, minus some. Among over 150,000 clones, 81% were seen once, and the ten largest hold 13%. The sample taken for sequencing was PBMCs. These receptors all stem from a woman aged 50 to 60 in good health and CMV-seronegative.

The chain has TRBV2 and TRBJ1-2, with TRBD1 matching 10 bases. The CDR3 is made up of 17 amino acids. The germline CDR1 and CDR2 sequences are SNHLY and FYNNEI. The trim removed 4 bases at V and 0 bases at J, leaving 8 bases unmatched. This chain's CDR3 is CASSGRDRGKSNYGYTF. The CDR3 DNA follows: TGTGCCAGCAGTGGCCGGGACAGGGGCAAGTCTAACTATGGCTACACCTTC.

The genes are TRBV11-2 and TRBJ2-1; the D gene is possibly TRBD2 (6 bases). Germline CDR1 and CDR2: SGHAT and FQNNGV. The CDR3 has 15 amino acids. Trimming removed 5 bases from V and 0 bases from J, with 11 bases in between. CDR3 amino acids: CASSLRDFSYNEQFF. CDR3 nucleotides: TGTGCCAGCAGCCTCCGGGACTTCTCCTACAATGAGCAGTTCTTC. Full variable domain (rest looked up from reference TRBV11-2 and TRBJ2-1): EAGVAQSPRYKIIEKRQSVAFWCNPISGHATLYWYQQILGQGPKLLIQFQNNGVVDDSQLPKDRFSAERLKGVDSTLKIQPAKLEDSAVYLCASSLRDFSYNEQFFGPGTRLTVL.

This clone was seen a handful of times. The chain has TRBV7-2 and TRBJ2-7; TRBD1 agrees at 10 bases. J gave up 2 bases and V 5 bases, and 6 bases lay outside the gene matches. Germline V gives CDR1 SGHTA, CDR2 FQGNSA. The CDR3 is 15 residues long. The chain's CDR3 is CASSLDGTGAYEQYF. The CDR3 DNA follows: TGTGCCAGCAGCCTAGACGGGACAGGGGCCTACGAGCAGTACTTC.

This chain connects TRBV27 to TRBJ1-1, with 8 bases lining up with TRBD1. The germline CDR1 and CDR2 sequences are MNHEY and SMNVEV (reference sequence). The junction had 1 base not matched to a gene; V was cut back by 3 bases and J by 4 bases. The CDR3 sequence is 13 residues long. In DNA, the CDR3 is TGTGCCAGCAGTTTGGGACAGGCCACTGAAGCTTTCTTT. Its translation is CASSLGQATEAFF.

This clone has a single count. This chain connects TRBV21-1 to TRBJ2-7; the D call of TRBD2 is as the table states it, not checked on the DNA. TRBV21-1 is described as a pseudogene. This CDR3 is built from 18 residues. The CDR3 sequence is CASSPSSRDRLSSYEQYF. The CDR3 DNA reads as TGTGCCAGCAGCCCCTCCTCGCGGGACCGTCTAAGCTCCTACGAGCAGTACTTC.

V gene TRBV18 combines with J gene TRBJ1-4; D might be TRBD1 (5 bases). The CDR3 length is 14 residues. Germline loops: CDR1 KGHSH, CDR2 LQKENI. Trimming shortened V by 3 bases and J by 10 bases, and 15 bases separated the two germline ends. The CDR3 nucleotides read TGTGCCAGCTCACCGCCGGAACGGGGGGGAAAACTGTTTTTT. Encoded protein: CASSPPERGGKLFF.

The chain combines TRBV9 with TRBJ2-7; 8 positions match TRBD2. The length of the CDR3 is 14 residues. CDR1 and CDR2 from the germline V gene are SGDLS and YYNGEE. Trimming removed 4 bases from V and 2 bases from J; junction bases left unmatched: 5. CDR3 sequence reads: CASSPAGLAYEQYF. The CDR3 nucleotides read TGTGCCAGCAGCCCAGCGGGACTAGCCTACGAGCAGTACTTC.

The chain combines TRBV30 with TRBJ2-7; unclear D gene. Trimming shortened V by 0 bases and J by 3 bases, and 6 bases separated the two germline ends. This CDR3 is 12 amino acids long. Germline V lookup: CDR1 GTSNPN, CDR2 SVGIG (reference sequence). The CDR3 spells CAWSVGGYEQYF. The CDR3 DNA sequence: TGTGCCTGGAGTGTTGGCGGCTACGAGCAGTACTTC.

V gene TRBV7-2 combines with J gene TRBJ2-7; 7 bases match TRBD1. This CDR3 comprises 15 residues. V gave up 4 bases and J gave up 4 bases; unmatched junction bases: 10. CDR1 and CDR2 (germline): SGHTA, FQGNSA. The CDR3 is CASSSPGQSTYEQYF. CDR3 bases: TGTGCCAGCAGCTCACCGGGACAGTCGACTTACGAGCAGTACTTC.

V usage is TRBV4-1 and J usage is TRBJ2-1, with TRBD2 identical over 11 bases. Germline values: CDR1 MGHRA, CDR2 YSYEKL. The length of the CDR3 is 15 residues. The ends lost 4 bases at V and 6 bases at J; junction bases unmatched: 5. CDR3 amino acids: CASSLIAGGLNEQFF. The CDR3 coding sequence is TGCGCCAGCAGCCTGATAGCGGGAGGGCTCAATGAGCAGTTCTTC.

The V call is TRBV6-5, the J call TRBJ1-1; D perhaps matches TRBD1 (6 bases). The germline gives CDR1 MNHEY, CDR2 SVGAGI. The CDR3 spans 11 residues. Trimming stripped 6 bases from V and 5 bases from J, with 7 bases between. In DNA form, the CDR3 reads TGTGCCAGCAGCCAGGGGACTGAAGCTTTCTTT. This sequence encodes CASSQGTEAFF.

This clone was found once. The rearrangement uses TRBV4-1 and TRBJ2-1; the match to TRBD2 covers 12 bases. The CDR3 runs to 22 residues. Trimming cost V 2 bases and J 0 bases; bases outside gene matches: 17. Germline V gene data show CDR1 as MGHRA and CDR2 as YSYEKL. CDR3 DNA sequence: TGCGCCAGCAGCCAACATACCTACCCGGGACTAGCGGGTGTCGACTCCTACAATGAGCAGTTCTTC. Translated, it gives CASSQHTYPGLAGVDSYNEQFF.

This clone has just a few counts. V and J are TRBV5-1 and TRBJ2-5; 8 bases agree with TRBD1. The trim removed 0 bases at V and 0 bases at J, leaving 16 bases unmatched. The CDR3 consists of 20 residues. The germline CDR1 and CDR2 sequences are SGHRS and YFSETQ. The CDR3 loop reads CASSLGLTGGLHRYQETQYF. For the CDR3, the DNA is TGCGCCAGCAGCTTGGGGCTTACAGGGGGACTTCATAGGTACCAAGAGACCCAGTACTTC.

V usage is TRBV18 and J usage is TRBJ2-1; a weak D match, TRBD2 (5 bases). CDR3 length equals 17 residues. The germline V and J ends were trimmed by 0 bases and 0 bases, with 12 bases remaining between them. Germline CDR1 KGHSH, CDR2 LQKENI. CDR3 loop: CASSPPKGASSYNEQFF. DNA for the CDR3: TGTGCCAGCTCACCACCGAAGGGAGCCAGCTCCTACAATGAGCAGTTCTTC.

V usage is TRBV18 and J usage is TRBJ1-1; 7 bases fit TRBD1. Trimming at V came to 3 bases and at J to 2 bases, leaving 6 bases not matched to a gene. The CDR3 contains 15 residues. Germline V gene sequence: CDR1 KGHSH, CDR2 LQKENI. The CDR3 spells CASSPYRDSNTEAFF. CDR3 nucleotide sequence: TGTGCCAGCTCACCCTACCGGGACAGTAACACTGAAGCTTTCTTT.

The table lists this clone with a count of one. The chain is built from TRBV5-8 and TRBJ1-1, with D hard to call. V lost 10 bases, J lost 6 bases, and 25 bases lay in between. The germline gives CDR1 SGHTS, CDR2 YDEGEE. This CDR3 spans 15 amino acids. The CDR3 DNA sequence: TGTGCCGGCGGGCCATTTTTTACGGCCGGCGCTGAAGCTTTCTTT. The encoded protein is CAGGPFFTAGAEAFF.

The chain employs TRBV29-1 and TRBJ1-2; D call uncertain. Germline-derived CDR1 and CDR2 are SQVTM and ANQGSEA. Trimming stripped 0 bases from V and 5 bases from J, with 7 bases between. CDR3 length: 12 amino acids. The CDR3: CSVEETSYGYTF. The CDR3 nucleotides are TGCAGCGTTGAAGAGACATCATATGGCTACACCTTC.